This TCR beta chain was obtained from a study of OX40 agonist ivuxolimab in advanced cancers. Study-wide background: Previous treatment with anti-PD-1, anti-PD-L1 or anti-CTLA-4 therapy was allowed; under 50% had received some.

Overall study results and limits: Clonal expansion was seen in CD4+ and CD8+ blood T cells by week 6 at 0.1 to 3.0 mg/kg. People who partly responded at 0.1-3.0 mg/kg had some of the least clonal expansion seen. The expanded peripheral T cells' antigen specificity was not determined.

Trimming took 3 bases from V and 9 from J, leaving 21 bases between them. The CDR3 is 15 residues long. Germline V gene sequence: CDR1 SGDLS, CDR2 YYNGEE. Notes on this clone: As yet, its antigen is unknown.

Sequencing was performed with immunoSEQ multiplex PCR; in TCRdb, only in-frame clones are kept and a portion is missing. This repertoire shows fewer than 60,000 clones, approximately 80% found once; its top ten account for 3% to 4%. The sequence derives from an adult with an advanced solid tumor such as melanoma, head and neck, liver or kidney cancer. Sequences were derived from CD4+ or CD8+ T cells sorted from blood, sampled in a trial of the OX40 agonist ivuxolimab. The rearrangement links TRBV9 to TRBJ1-2; a possible D gene is TRBD1 (6 bases). CDR3 in amino acids: CASSATRDRSWRYTF. In DNA form, the CDR3 reads TGTGCCAGCAGCGCAACAAGAGACAGGTCTTGGCGCTACACCTTC.